The 8 T cell receptor beta chains given below trace back to one sample, sequenced in a study of blood T cell repertoires in COVID-19. Clones were read by immunoSEQ multiplex PCR, and TCRdb kept only the in-frame ones, dropping some. The data show roughly 340,000 clones, around 87% seen once. The sequenced material came from PBMCs or T cells enriched from blood (not recorded which). These receptors were taken from a man between 18 and 35 years old who had recovered from COVID-19.

The chain combines TRBV5-1 with TRBJ2-7; TRBD1 matches at 8 bases. The CDR3 extends over 15 amino acids. Trimming at V came to 3 bases and at J to 2 bases, leaving 7 bases not matched to a gene. The germline gives CDR1 SGHRS, CDR2 YFSETQ. CDR3 sequence: CASSSGQGLPYEQYF. The CDR3 bases are TGCGCCAGCAGCTCCGGACAGGGCCTGCCCTACGAGCAGTACTTC.

The chain links TRBV27 to TRBJ2-1; TRBD1 matches at 9 bases. V lost 7 bases, J lost 10 bases, and 14 bases stayed unmatched. This CDR3 spans 15 amino acids. Per the germline V gene, CDR1 is MNHEY and CDR2 is SMNVEV (reference sequence). The CDR3 DNA reads TGTGCCAGCAAAACCCGCGGGACAGGGAGTTGGGAGCAGTTCTTC. Protein: CASKTRGTGSWEQFF.

The V gene is TRBV6-5, the J gene TRBJ2-1; D may be TRBD2 (5 bases). Germline V CDR1 and CDR2: MNHEY, SVGAGI. V lost 6 bases, J lost 3 bases, and 15 bases lay in between. This CDR3 region has 15 residues. Here the CDR3 reads CASSPLSGNYNEQFF. The CDR3 nucleotides read TGTGCCAGCAGCCCCCTGAGCGGAAACTACAATGAGCAGTTCTTC.

In this sample, this clone turned up a few times. The J gene is TRBJ1-5, the V gene TRBV6-5; 7 nucleotides match TRBD1. V dropped 7 bases and J dropped 0; count of bases not matched to a gene: 6. The CDR3 loop spans 15 amino acids. CDR1 and CDR2 from the germline V gene are MNHEY and SVGAGI. The chain's CDR3 is CASNGGTVSNQPQHF. The CDR3 coding sequence is TGTGCCAGCAATGGGGGGACAGTTAGCAATCAGCCCCAGCATTTT.

The rearrangement uses TRBV18 and TRBJ1-6; 8 positions agree with TRBD1. Germline CDR1 and CDR2: KGHSH and LQKENI. Trimming removed 1 base from V and 10 bases from J; junction bases left unmatched: 9. The CDR3 covers 16 residues. The CDR3 protein is CASSPLPGTGTSPLHF. DNA of the CDR3: TGTGCCAGCTCACCACTACCCGGGACAGGCACCTCACCCCTCCACTTT.

This chain uses TRBV7-9 with TRBJ1-2; 9 nucleotides agree with TRBD1. J gave up 3 bases and V 7 bases, and 6 bases lay outside the gene matches. Germline CDR1 reads SEHNR; CDR2 reads FQNEAQ (reference sequence). CDR3 length equals 14 residues. The CDR3 nucleotides are TGTGCCAGCAACAGGGGACAGGGAGACTATGGCTACACCTTC. As protein: CASNRGQGDYGYTF. The entire variable domain, with the rest obtained from reference TRBV7-9 and TRBJ1-2, is as follows: DTGVSQNPRHKITKRGQNVTFRCDPISEHNRLYWYRQTLGQGPEFLTYFQNEAQLEKSRLLSDRFSAERPKGSFSTLEIQRTEQGDSAMYLCASNRGQGDYGYTFGSGTRLTVV.

The chain has TRBV2 and TRBJ1-5; D unclear. V shed 5 bases and J shed 4 bases, with 15 bases lying between them. The CDR3 consists of 15 residues. Germline lookup yields CDR1 SNHLY and CDR2 FYNNEI. The CDR3 is CASSLGLPRNQPQHF. CDR3 DNA: TGTGCCAGCAGTCTAGGTCTGCCGCGTAATCAGCCCCAGCATTTT.

This clone was counted once. This chain connects TRBV10-3 to TRBJ2-3, with 8 positions matching TRBD2. The CDR3 totals 15 residues. CDR1 is ENHRY, CDR2 SYGVKD, per germline. Losses at the gene ends were 5 bases for V and 1 base for J; bases not matched to a gene: 5. CDR3 sequence reads: CAISFLAGGTDTQYF. In nucleotides, the CDR3 is TGTGCCATCAGTTTCCTAGCGGGCGGCACAGATACGCAGTATTTT.